The clone carrying this T cell receptor (beta chain) came up a few times. Its antigen remains unidentified. This sample stems from a study of regulatory T cells in long-lasting Graves disease. Trimming took 6 bases from V and 7 from J, leaving 15 bases between them. The CDR3 runs 13 residues. CDR1 is MNHNS, CDR2 SASEGT, per germline. Regarding the study as a whole: A greater number of public clonotypes (approximately 2,500) was shared by persistent patients than by new patients (about 990).

Time point noted: persistent/refractory GD, antithyroid drugs over 5 years with positive TRAb. Extracted PBMC RNA gave rise to the TCR library. It was American Thyroid Association guidelines that determined Graves' disease diagnosis. Around 8.2 milliliters of peripheral blood went into EDTA tubes. Researchers made TCR beta libraries by using iRepertoire HTBI primers and running Arm-PCR on CDR3 regions. Using its own MiXCR run on the multiplex PCR reads, TCRdb lists one record per CDR3 protein. Among over 650,000 distinct CDR3 sequences listed, about 30% were seen once. V and J are TRBV6-1 and TRBJ2-5; D remains ambiguous. This TCR derives from a female donor with Graves disease. The sequencing here drew on peripheral blood mononuclear cells (PBMCs), taken when the disease was refractory, from a patient treated with antithyroid drugs. The CDR3 here is CASRPDNLGTQYF. The CDR3 DNA reads TGTGCCAGCAGACCCGACAACCTAGGGACCCAGTACTTC.